The next 6 T cell receptor beta chains were all read from a single sample in a study of CD4 T cells in relation to SARS-CoV-2 and coronaviruses. The unexposed donors gave CD4+ T cells in 2011-2018, prior to COVID-19. After about 10 days of culture, CD4+ T cells were isolated. Repertoires were generated with immunoSEQ multiplex PCR, while TCRdb's copy carries only in-frame clones and drops some. The sample holds 20,000 or so clones, about 86% seen once. What these receptors recognize is not known. The source material was CD4+ T cells from PBMCs, cultured in vitro. The receptors here all came from a human donor in good health.

V and J are TRBV29-1 and TRBJ2-4; perhaps TRBD1 as D (5 bases). The germline CDR1 and CDR2 sequences are SQVTM and ANQGSEA. CDR3 size: 16 residues. V lost 4 bases to trimming and J lost 0 bases, with 16 bases between them. CDR3 loop: CSVGQGWNLAKNIQYF. The CDR3 DNA reads as TGCAGCGTTGGGCAGGGATGGAATCTAGCCAAAAACATTCAGTACTTC.

This rearrangement joins TRBV10-3 to TRBJ1-2; 8 bases line up with TRBD1. Unmatched junction bases numbered 6, after V lost 6 bases and J lost 6 bases. The germline gives CDR1 ENHRY, CDR2 SYGVKD. The CDR3 extends over 13 amino acids. CDR3 sequence: CAIRTGEEDGYTF. Written as DNA, the CDR3 is TGTGCCATCAGGACAGGGGAGGAGGATGGCTACACCTTC.

The chain is built from TRBV23-1 and TRBJ2-1; D gene ambiguous. TRBV23-1 is known as an ORF, though its function is uncertain. The CDR3 runs 18 residues. Trimming shortened V by 0 bases and J by 5 bases, and 20 bases separated the two germline ends. CDR3 sequence reads: CASSQSTQSLKADNEQFF. The CDR3 nucleotides are TGCGCCAGCAGTCAATCTACCCAGTCTCTAAAAGCTGACAATGAGCAGTTCTTC.

This clone was observed a single time. V usage is TRBV4-3 and J usage is TRBJ2-3; the D is unclear. V was shortened by 0 bases and J by 4 bases, with 8 bases between the two germline ends. The CDR3 extends over 14 amino acids. Germline CDR1 reads LGHNA; CDR2 reads YSLEER. The CDR3 reads CASSQERRPDTQYF. Written as DNA, the CDR3 is TGCGCCAGCAGCCAAGAGCGAAGACCAGATACGCAGTATTTT.

A note on this clone: The junction shows a germline mismatch at one end, possibly a read error. This sequence joins TRBV19 and TRBJ1-5; TRBD1 agrees at 7 bases. There are 14 residues in the CDR3. Germline V gene sequence: CDR1 LNHDA, CDR2 SQIVND (reference sequence). CDR3 protein: CASAELGGGPLMYF. CDR3 bases: TGTGCCAGCGCCGAACTAGGGGGCGGCCCGTTGATGTATTTT. Full variable domain (outside the CDR3, taken from reference TRBV19 and TRBJ1-5): DGGITQSPKYLFRKEGQNVTLSCEQNLNHDAMYWYRQDPGQGLRLIYYSQIVNDFQKGDIAEGYSVSREKKESFPLTVTSAQKNPTAFYLCASAELGGGPLMYFGDGTRLSIL.

This CDR3 reads CASSEPRAGNTIYF. As DNA, the CDR3 is TGTGCCAGCAGTGAACCCAGGGCTGGAAACACCATATATTTT. This chain uses TRBV2 with TRBJ1-3, with D perhaps TRBD1 (5 bases). Trimming took 2 bases from V and 2 from J, leaving 7 bases between them. Germline CDR1 and CDR2: SNHLY and FYNNEI. The CDR3 has 14 amino acids.